This T cell receptor beta chain stems from a study of beta chain features in type 1 diabetes (dated by TCRdb to 2017 to 2018). Describing the broader study: Patients and healthy donors did not differ in mean age, gender distribution, total cell number or subset yield. A total of roughly 100 million sorted cells were examined across all samples, and the number of cells per subset was strongly correlated with RNA yield. In the study, TCRB repertoires of sorted circulating CD4+ T cell subsets from recently diagnosed type 1 diabetes patients were compared with those of matched healthy donors. Whereas all 30 or so donors provided naive and central memory subsets, regulatory and stem cell-like memory subsets were isolated from just 8 patients and roughly eight healthy donors.

Broad study findings and their caveats: PCR might favor shorter templates, but patient and control samples were amplified and corrected together, so any skew would affect both groups equally. Naive, central memory and regulatory TCRB repertoires appeared more similar among patients than among healthy donors. Because cDNA was sequenced instead of genomic DNA, highly expressing activated cells could be over-represented, though the groups showed no difference in activation or CD3 levels. Fewer insertions and more nucleotide deletions at VDJ recombination sites were observed in patients with type 1 diabetes, implying thymic rearrangement abnormalities. In all four CD4+ subsets, TCRB CDR3 length was moderately but significantly shorter in type 1 diabetes patients. Because small numbers of individuals were included in the HLA sub-analyses, any influence of HLA type on TCRB rearrangement was left unresolved.

There are a few counts of this clone. Its antigen is not yet known. Base qualities are not at hand, and no much larger clone is one base apart. V gives up 7 bases and J gives up 8 bases, and the segment between their germline ends measures 22 bases. The germline V gene encodes CDR1 SGDLS and CDR2 YYNGEE. CDR3 length: 15 amino acids, cysteine to phenylalanine. Only the CDR3 DNA is retained, 45 bases long and in frame from the first base. The High Capacity cDNA Reverse Transcription Kit was used to reverse transcribe all of the isolated RNA, meaning that expressed TCRB transcripts were what got sequenced. Naive, central memory and regulatory T cell samples underwent deep immunoSEQ sequencing, averaging about 3.57 million total reads per sample. After sorted cells were lysed in RLT buffer, RNA was extracted with DNase-treated RNeasy Micro or Mini kits, with the choice depending on cell number. Each cell subset was processed separately to prevent cross-contamination, with patient and healthy donor samples processed together. The immunoSEQ multiplex PCR was used to amplify TCRB sequences from cDNA, generating 87-bp fragments that spanned the CDR3 region. Amplicons were sequenced on the Illumina HiSeq platform. The original pipeline was this. Synthetic template baselines were used to correct PCR bias computationally, reads within Hamming distance 2 were collapsed together, and singletons that could not be merged were discarded. Reads were aligned against IMGT to assign V, D and J genes, CDR3 length and insertions or deletions at six rearrangement sites. Clonotype counts were normalized to sorted cell number within each subset before computing true diversity and Gini coefficients with the tcR R package. The overlap coefficient, calculated on TCRB nucleotide sequences, was used to measure repertoire sharing. As a proxy for the pre-selection repertoire, out-of-frame TCRB sequences from naive cells were analyzed. The clones in this table, taken by TCRdb from immuneACCESS, are in-frame only. Not every clone is retained; where verified, under half of the shortfall comes from an unresolved V gene, and the cause of the rest is unknown. That table supplies the V and J calls and clone size; D and trimming were determined from the DNA. The sample yields 400,000 or so clones; roughly 12% were counted once. 0.008% to 0.011% of the sample is taken by the ten largest.

Each donor gave one peripheral blood draw, roughly 110 mL on average, collected into heparinised tubes. Using a panel that included CD45RO, CCR7, CD25, CD127, CD95 and CD27, naive, central memory, regulatory and stem cell-like memory CD4+ T cells were sorted on a BD FACSAria II. All sorted populations exceeded 95% purity. Right away, PBMCs were isolated by Lymphoprep density gradient centrifugation and were stained directly, with no culture step. So that batch effects would be minimized, each experiment stained and sorted samples in pairs, pairing one healthy donor with one patient. Recombination connected TRBV9 to TRBJ2-1; TRBD2 is possibly the D segment (6 matching bases). Sequencing input: naive CD4+ T cells from blood. The meaning of the sample's cell subset or site label: true naive CD4+ T cells. The receptor comes from a woman under 30 with type 1 diabetes. The nucleotide sequence reads as follows: TGTGCCAGCTCCCGGGGGAGTTGGTTTGGGCATGAGCAGTTCTTC. This encodes CASSRGSWFGHEQFF.